This TCR beta chain was retrieved from a study of T cells after yellow fever vaccination. Study observations and caveats: Peaking on day 5 versus 15, the secondary response was faster but weaker. Relatively few clonotypes were ones that appeared in both CD4 and CD8 compartments.

V lost 6 bases and J lost 0, with 9 bases in between. This CDR3 contains 15 residues. Germline lookup yields CDR1 MNHNS and CDR2 SASEGT. Using its own MiXCR run on the 5' RACE reads, TCRdb lists one record per CDR3 protein. The sample holds approximately 34,000 distinct CDR3 sequences, 6.5% to 8% seen once. This clonotype was recorded many times. The sequences come from PBMCs, either bulk or a sorted T-cell subset (CD4+, CD8+, memory, or dextramer-sorted; not recorded which), collected on the day of the first yellow fever vaccination. V usage is TRBV6-1 and J usage is TRBJ2-6; D is uncertain. The receptor's source is a man aged 18 to 35 who received the YFV17D yellow fever vaccine. CDR3 bases: TGTGCCAGCAGGCGACCAAACTCTGGGGCCAACGTCCTGACTTTC. It codes for CASRRPNSGANVLTF.